Each of the 19 T cell receptor beta chains below was sequenced from the same sample in a study of T cells in tumors after PD-1 blockade. Repertoires were generated with immunoSEQ multiplex PCR, while TCRdb's copy carries only in-frame clones and drops some. The sample holds more than 50,000 clones, about 74% seen once. The input for sequencing was PBMCs, taken after anti-PD-1 treatment. These TCRs come from a human donor with basal cell carcinoma.

CDR3 loop: CASAGGEYEKLFF. The CDR3 DNA sequence: TGTGCCAGCGCTGGGGGAGAATATGAAAAACTGTTTTTT. This chain connects TRBV28 to TRBJ1-4; D possibly corresponds to TRBD1 (5 bases). The CDR3 sequence is 13 residues long. The germline V gene has CDR1 MDHEN and CDR2 SYDVKM. Deletions cut 8 bases from V and 6 bases from J, with 13 bases between.

This chain connects TRBV12-3 or TRBV12-4 to TRBJ1-5, with 7 bases identical to TRBD1. The junction had 6 bases not matched to a gene; V was cut back by 5 bases and J by 8 bases. CDR3 length equals 13 residues. CDR3 loop: CASSIQGTEPQHF. CDR3 nucleotides: TGTGCCAGCAGTATCCAGGGGACAGAGCCCCAGCATTTT.

The CDR3, as DNA: TGTGCCAGTAGTATTCTCCCGGGACAGGGTGATTCACCCCTCCACTTT. It is translated as CASSILPGQGDSPLHF. The chain has TRBV19 and TRBJ1-6, with 9 bases fitting TRBD1. Germline V CDR1 and CDR2: LNHDA, SQIVND (reference sequence). V shed 3 bases, J shed 8 bases, and the junction held 8 bases outside the gene matches. CDR3 length: 16 amino acids.

A note on this clone: A read error may explain this, as a much larger clone is one base away. V is TRBV6-4 and J is TRBJ2-3, with TRBD2 matching over 10 bases. The junction had 0 bases not matched to a gene; V was cut back by 0 bases and J by 3 bases. Germline loops: CDR1 MRHNA, CDR2 SNTAGT. CDR3 size: 15 residues. DNA for the CDR3: TGTGCCAGCAGTGACTCTAGCGGGGGGACAGATACGCAGTATTTT. Amino acid sequence: CASSDSSGGTDTQYF.

V usage is TRBV5-1 and J usage is TRBJ1-6, with D perhaps TRBD1 (6 bases). Trimming cost V 3 bases and J 6 bases, with 16 bases left between them. The length of the CDR3 is 16 residues. Germline V lookup: CDR1 SGHRS, CDR2 YFSETQ. CDR3 sequence reads: CASSSVSGAGNSPLHF. In nucleotides, the CDR3 is TGCGCCAGCAGCTCGGTCTCGGGGGCGGGTAATTCACCCCTCCACTTT. Using reference TRBV5-1 and TRBJ1-6 for the parts outside the CDR3, the full variable domain is KAGVTQTPRYLIKTRGQQVTLSCSPISGHRSVSWYQQTPGQGLQFLFEYFSETQRNKGNFPGRFSGRQFSNSRSEMNVSTLELGDSALYLCASSSVSGAGNSPLHFGNGTRLTVT.

J is TRBJ2-2 and V is TRBV2; no reliable D call. The CDR3 covers 13 residues. Germline CDR1 is SNHLY and CDR2 is FYNNEI. Deletions cut 2 bases from V and 7 bases from J, with 8 bases between. The CDR3 region has the DNA TGTGCCAGCAGTGAAACAGTTGGCGGGGAGCTGTTTTTT. This codes for CASSETVGGELFF.

The gene calls are TRBV2 and TRBJ2-5; 7 bases map to TRBD2. CDR3 length: 16 amino acids. J lost 5 bases, V lost 6 bases, and 15 bases had no gene match. The germline gives CDR1 SNHLY, CDR2 FYNNEI. The CDR3 nucleotides are TGTGCCAGCAGCGTCCCGGTTGTGACCGGGGGGGAGACCCAGTACTTC. Protein product: CASSVPVVTGGETQYF.

The chain recombines TRBV9 with TRBJ2-3; TRBD2 aligns across 9 bases. This CDR3 contains 19 residues. The germline V gene has CDR1 SGDLS and CDR2 YYNGEE. V was clipped by 3 bases and J by 0 bases; unmatched bases: 14. The CDR3 loop reads CASSEISGASGASTDTQYF. The CDR3, as DNA: TGTGCCAGCAGCGAGATAAGTGGGGCTAGCGGGGCTAGCACAGATACGCAGTATTTT.

The chain combines TRBV9 with TRBJ2-5; D unclear. The V end lost 4 bases, the J end lost 5 bases, and 12 bases lay between the germline ends. The CDR3 runs 13 residues. In germline, CDR1 is SGDLS, CDR2 YYNGEE. The CDR3 coding sequence is TGTGCCAGCAGCTCCGAAGGGATCGAGACCCAGTACTTC. Protein sequence: CASSSEGIETQYF.

A few counts support this clone. The genes are TRBV4-2 and TRBJ2-7; no reliable D call. Germline assignment: CDR1 LGHNA and CDR2 YNFKEQ. The ends were cut back, 0 bases at V and 3 bases at J, with 6 bases in the middle. The CDR3 consists of 13 residues. CDR3 bases: TGTGCCAGCAGCCAAGATTTTCACTACGAGCAGTACTTC. Its protein product is CASSQDFHYEQYF.

The V gene is TRBV24-1, the J gene TRBJ2-1, with TRBD2 matching over 12 bases. Germline CDR1 and CDR2: KGHDR and SFDVKD. The ends lost 4 bases at V and 7 bases at J; junction bases unmatched: 10. This CDR3 spans 17 amino acids. Here the CDR3 DNA reads TGTGCCACCAGTGACCCACGACTAGCGGGGGCCGTTAATGAGCAGTTCTTC. Residues: CATSDPRLAGAVNEQFF.

The chain carries TRBV4-2 and TRBJ1-5; D not certain. There are 19 residues in the CDR3. The germline V gene has CDR1 LGHNA and CDR2 YNFKEQ. V shed 0 bases and J shed 4 bases, with 22 bases lying between them. In nucleotides, the CDR3 is TGTGCCAGCAGCCAAGATTTGACGAGGGAGCAGGACGGAAATCAGCCCCAGCATTTT. It is translated as CASSQDLTREQDGNQPQHF.

The J gene is TRBJ2-6, the V gene TRBV10-3; 9 bases are shared with TRBD1. The ends lost 8 bases at V and 2 bases at J; junction bases unmatched: 13. CDR1 is ENHRY and CDR2 is SYGVKD in the germline V gene. The CDR3 runs 18 residues. CDR3 protein: CAISPGQGIGAGANVLTF. The DNA for the CDR3 is TGTGCCATCTCTCCGGGACAGGGTATCGGAGCTGGGGCCAACGTCCTGACTTTC.

This clone was detected only once. The rearrangement uses TRBV4-1 and TRBJ2-2; D is possibly TRBD1 (7 bases). This CDR3 contains 20 residues. Trimming removed 1 base at V and 4 bases at J, with 25 bases between. Germline assignment: CDR1 MGHRA and CDR2 YSYEKL. The CDR3 nucleotides read TGCGCCAGCAGCCAAGCTAGCGCGATGACAGGGCCCGGGGGCACCGGGGAGCTGTTTTTT. The encoded protein is CASSQASAMTGPGGTGELFF.

This clone was found a few times. The DNA for the CDR3 is TGTGCCAGCAGCCCTGGACAGGGGGCCGTCTACGAGCAGTACTTC. Protein: CASSPGQGAVYEQYF. V and J are TRBV3-1 (or the pseudogene TRBV3-2) and TRBJ2-7, with 11 bases matching TRBD1. After removal of 4 bases from V and 3 bases from J, the junction contained 5 bases not matched to a gene. CDR3 length: 15 residues. Germline loops: CDR1 LGHDT, CDR2 YNNKEL (reference sequence).

This sequence joins TRBV5-4 and TRBJ2-5, with D perhaps being TRBD1 or TRBD2 (5 bases each). The V gene's germline CDR1 is SGHNT and CDR2 YYREEE (reference sequence). The CDR3 is 16 amino acids. V was pared by 3 bases and J by 5 bases, with 20 bases between. The DNA for the CDR3 is TGTGCCAGCAGCTCTAATACTAGGGGCGCTAGGGAGACCCAGTACTTC. It encodes CASSSNTRGARETQYF.

The V gene is TRBV6-5, the J gene TRBJ2-7; 8 positions match TRBD2. CDR3 size: 15 residues. Germline assignment: CDR1 MNHEY and CDR2 SVGAGI. V lost 5 bases and J lost 3; bases outside the gene matches: 9. CDR3 DNA sequence: TGTGCCAGCAGTACGGAATTGAGCGGGAGCTACGAGCAGTACTTC. Translated: CASSTELSGSYEQYF.

V and J are TRBV27 and TRBJ2-3, with D perhaps TRBD1 (8 bases). V lost 2 bases and J lost 2, with 23 bases in between. The CDR3 length is 19 residues. In germline, CDR1 is MNHEY, CDR2 SMNVEV (reference sequence). The CDR3 DNA reads as TGTGCCAGCAGTTTAACAGGGGGGGCCTCCCGAGCCTCCACAGATACGCAGTATTTT. Translating gives CASSLTGGASRASTDTQYF.

The chain is built from TRBV6-5 and TRBJ2-1, with a weak D call TRBD2 (6 bases). Germline V CDR1 and CDR2: MNHEY, SVGAGI. Between the trimmed V and J ends, which lost 0 bases and 7 bases, there was a span of 16 bases. This CDR3 region has 16 residues. The CDR3 DNA is TGTGCCAGCAGTTACTCCCGGGAGTCTGTTTTGAATGAGCAGTTCTTC. Translated: CASSYSRESVLNEQFF.